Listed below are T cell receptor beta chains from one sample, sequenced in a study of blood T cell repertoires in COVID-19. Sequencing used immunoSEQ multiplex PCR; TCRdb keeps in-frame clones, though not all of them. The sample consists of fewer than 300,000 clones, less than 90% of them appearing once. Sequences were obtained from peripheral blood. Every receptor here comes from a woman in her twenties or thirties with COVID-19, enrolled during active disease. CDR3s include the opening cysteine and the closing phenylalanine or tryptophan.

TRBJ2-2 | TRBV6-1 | CASSEHRGPTGELFF
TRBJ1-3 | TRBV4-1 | CASSQAYGTTGNTIYF
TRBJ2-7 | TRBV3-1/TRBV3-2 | CASSQEMSTDEQYF
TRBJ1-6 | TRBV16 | CASSLPWGEASPLHF
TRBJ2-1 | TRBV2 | CASSEIGGNYNEQFF
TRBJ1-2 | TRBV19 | CASINRPGTNYGYTF
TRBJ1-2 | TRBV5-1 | CASSPLRDYGYTF
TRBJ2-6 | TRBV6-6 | CASSPTGRASSGANVLTF
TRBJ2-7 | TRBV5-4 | CASSVIGGAPSYEQYF
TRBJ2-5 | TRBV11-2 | CASSSILEHQETQYF
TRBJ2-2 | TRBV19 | CASKLAGAGGELFF
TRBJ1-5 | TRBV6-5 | CAIAGGGQPQHF
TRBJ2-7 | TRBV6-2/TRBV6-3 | CASSYGRGYLYEQYF
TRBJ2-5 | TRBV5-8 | CASSLGGRVETQYF
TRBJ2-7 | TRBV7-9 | CASSPGLGQLTYEQYF
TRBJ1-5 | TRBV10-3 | CAISGSGGGQPQHF
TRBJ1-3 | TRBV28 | CASSLEGGNTIYF